The 5 T cell receptor beta chains below come from one sample, sequenced in a study of T cell changes during pregnancy in multiple sclerosis. Generated by immunoSEQ multiplex PCR, the TCRdb table keeps only in-frame clones and is missing some. The sample lists approximately 82,000 clones; under 95% were seen once. The material sequenced was CD4+ T cells from peripheral blood mononuclear cells, taken in the second trimester of pregnancy. The receptors originated from a female donor with multiple sclerosis, enrolled in a pregnancy study.

The chain couples TRBV29-1 to TRBJ2-7; 7 positions agree with TRBD1. This CDR3 has 13 residues. Unmatched junction bases numbered 11, after V lost 6 bases and J lost 6 bases. Per the germline V gene, CDR1 is SQVTM and CDR2 is ANQGSEA. In DNA, the CDR3 is TGCAGCGTGGTGACAGGGCGGGCGGGCGAGCAGTACTTC. It encodes CSVVTGRAGEQYF.

This clone has only a few counts. This chain links TRBV30 with TRBJ1-6; D not resolved. Deletions cut 2 bases from V and 9 bases from J, with 17 bases between. Germline CDR1 reads GTSNPN; CDR2 reads SVGIG (reference sequence). CDR3 length: 15 amino acids. The CDR3 coding sequence is TGTGCCTGGAGTTCGGCGAGGGTTGGTAGTTCACCCCTCCACTTT. Amino acids: CAWSSARVGSSPLHF.

This sequence joins TRBV5-1 and TRBJ2-1; 11 bases are a match to TRBD1. CDR1 is SGHRS, CDR2 YFSETQ, per germline. The V gene end was trimmed by 4 bases and the J gene end by 2 bases; junction bases not matched to a gene: 2. The CDR3 extends over 15 amino acids. The CDR3 sequence is CASSTGQGAYNEQFF. The CDR3 nucleotides are TGCGCCAGCAGCACGGGACAGGGGGCCTACAATGAGCAGTTCTTC.

The chain recombines TRBV6-1 with TRBJ2-7, with 7 bases that match TRBD2. The germline V gene encodes CDR1 MNHNS and CDR2 SASEGT. The CDR3 is 14 amino acids. V lost 7 bases to trimming and J lost 2 bases; unmatched junction nucleotides: 8. CDR3 bases: TGTGCCAGCAAGACCAGGGAGGGAGCCTACGAGCAGTACTTC. This encodes CASKTREGAYEQYF.

This clone was detected only a few times. The V call is TRBV4-2, the J call TRBJ2-3; 7 nucleotides line up with TRBD2. The V segment lost 2 bases and the J segment 3 bases; nucleotides outside the gene matches: 5. CDR1 is LGHNA and CDR2 is YNFKEQ in the germline V gene. The CDR3 totals 15 residues. The CDR3 DNA is TGTGCCAGCAGCCAAAGTTTCGGGAGGACAGATACGCAGTATTTT. The encoded protein is CASSQSFGRTDTQYF.